This T cell receptor beta chain is drawn from a study of shared clonotypes between healthy human individuals. Study conclusions and caveats: Naive subsets generally exceeded memory subsets in estimated richness. Despite large depth, sorted-subset datasets appeared incompletely sequenced. Shared across a few donors were roughly 4.7% of the naive CD4 clonotypes.

Naive-designated CD8 cells lacked CD45RO, were positively enriched for CCR7, and omitted terminally differentiated effector memory CD45RA+ cells. Deep-level settings were used for running the assay. Using immunoSEQ multiplex PCR, the repertoire was profiled, and TCRdb retains in-frame clones only, with some absent. The table shows around 1.9 million clones, with 85% to 95% occurring only once. CDR3 length: 16 amino acids. Unmatched junction bases numbered 14, after V lost 4 bases and J lost 6 bases. CDR1 is SGHDN and CDR2 is FVKESK in the germline V gene. In regard to this clone: The antigen is undetermined.

The receptor comes from a man between 18 and 35 years old in good health. Some clones in this sample may be carry-over from other donors' samples. The J gene is TRBJ2-7, the V gene TRBV14; 8 nucleotides match TRBD2. The source material was naive CD8+ T cells from PBMCs. CDR3 amino acids: CASSPNPGLGLPEQYF. The DNA for the CDR3 is TGTGCCAGCAGCCCAAATCCGGGACTAGGGTTGCCCGAGCAGTACTTC.